The rows below give T cell receptor beta chains drawn from one sample of a study of blood T cell repertoires in COVID-19. Assay used: immunoSEQ multiplex PCR; TCRdb lists only in-frame clones, some missing. The sample shows about 100,000 clones, 90% of them seen only once. The sequenced sample was peripheral blood. These receptors came from a young man with COVID-19, enrolled during active disease. The conserved cysteine and the conserved F or W are not part of the CDR3 here. D genes are given only for firm matches.

d_gene	len	v_gene	CDR3aa
.	13	TRBV4-1	ASSQERGKGYEQY
TRBD2	13	TRBV18	ASSPSLAGGNEQF
TRBD1	12	TRBV10-2	ASIRWQGDTEAF
.	12	TRBV27	ASSLGSSPREQF
.	18	TRBV9	ASSVEWRVQATGDTGELF
TRBD2	13	TRBV19	ASSIPSGSSETQY
TRBD1	15	TRBV19	ASSPRQGMGGTDTQY
.	13	TRBV5-4	ASSLLLGVDNEQF
TRBD2	10	TRBV30	AWRVAGSEQF
TRBD2	15	TRBV29-1	SVASTSRRSGANVLT
.	12	TRBV5-1	ASSYRREDYGYT
.	14	TRBV7-9	ASSLAGGQPFYEQY
.	10	TRBV28	ASRDFSYEQY
.	15	TRBV7-8	ASSLKLGRGWGTEAF
TRBD1	10	TRBV5-1	ASRDSEIGYT
.	11	TRBV2	ASSEVGASEQY
.	14	TRBV24-1	ATSAPGGRLYNEQF
TRBD2	10	TRBV27	ASSLGRGEQY
.	12	TRBV6-2/TRBV6-3	ASSPQGESEKLF
TRBD2	16	TRBV14	ASSQDLAGGWSYNEQF
.	11	TRBV5-1	ASRLTGGTEAF
.	12	TRBV5-6	ASSSRWGRYGYT
TRBD1	14	TRBV18	ASSPPGQGRADTQY
.	14	TRBV7-9	ASSLKFGLQTDTQY
.	12	TRBV7-9	ASSSARTSSEAF
.	12	TRBV6-5	ASSYQGSGNTIY
.	10	TRBV29-1	SVVRGSNEQF
TRBD2	13	TRBV6-4	ASSVSGSNTGELF
.	13	TRBV6-6	ASSSGGGRDTEAF
TRBD1	12	TRBV7-2	ASSLDRGRDEQY
.	11	TRBV6-5	ATELSNTGELF
TRBD2	14	TRBV10-1	ASSEQAGGPYNEQF
TRBD1	12	TRBV19	ASSTGTGYYEQY